This is a list of T cell receptor beta chains from one sample in a study of T cell responses to AZD1222 COVID-19 vaccine. Assay used: immunoSEQ multiplex PCR; TCRdb lists only in-frame clones, some missing. The repertoire consists of roughly 160,000 clones, with about nine tenths occurring once and the leading ten covering 1.5% to 2%. The specimen comprised peripheral blood, sampled on day 0 of AZD1222 vaccination. The receptors were gathered from an adult in good health. Both conserved end residues are part of each CDR3. The order of the fields is clone size, CDR3 length, J gene, D gene, V gene, CDR3 DNA, CDR3 protein. The D gene is left open where the match is weak. Some rows have no size entry. The others give once, few or many, or a class for an expanded clone.

once	16	TRBJ2-7	TRBD2	TRBV5-5	TGTGCCAGCAGCCCATTGGGTAGCGGGGCCTCCTACGAGCAGTACTTC	CASSPLGSGASYEQYF
-	13	TRBJ2-3	-	TRBV29-1	TGCAGCGTTGAACCGCCTAGCACAGATACGCAGTATTTT	CSVEPPSTDTQYF
-	18	TRBJ2-7	-	TRBV21-1	TGTGCCATCAAATCGGACGGGGTTAAAAGGGGACGGACCTACGAGCAGTACTTC	CAIKSDGVKRGRTYEQYF
-	14	TRBJ1-1	-	TRBV6-5	TGTGCCAGCAGTTACGGTCGATTGAACACTGAAGCTTTCTTT	CASSYGRLNTEAFF
once	13	TRBJ1-2	-	TRBV6-6	TGTGCCAGCAGTTACTCCGAGGGAGGTGGCTACACCTTC	CASSYSEGGGYTF
once	13	TRBJ1-3	-	TRBV6-5	TGTGCCAGCAGTTGGGGGAACGGAAACACCATATATTTT	CASSWGNGNTIYF
-	14	TRBJ1-1	-	TRBV7-9	TGTGCCAGCAGCTTAAGGGGGGAGGTCACTGAAGCTTTCTTT	CASSLRGEVTEAFF
-	15	TRBJ2-1	-	TRBV19	TGTGCCAGTAGTATTAGTGAGAACTCCTACAATGAGCAGTTCTTC	CASSISENSYNEQFF
few	15	TRBJ1-2	TRBD1	TRBV5-1	TGCGCCAGCAGCTACGACAGGGCTACTAACTATGGCTACACCTTC	CASSYDRATNYGYTF
once	15	TRBJ2-3	-	TRBV3-1/TRBV3-2	TGTGCCAGCAGCCAAAGGGGGAGGCAGAGAGATACGCAGTATTTT	CASSQRGRQRDTQYF
few	14	TRBJ2-7	TRBD2	TRBV9	TGTGCCAGCAGCTCTAGCGGGGTCGCCTACGAGCAGTACTTC	CASSSSGVAYEQYF
-	14	TRBJ1-2	-	TRBV12-5	TGTGCTAGTGGGCCGTTTCAGCTTAACTATGGCTACACCTTC	CASGPFQLNYGYTF
-	14	TRBJ2-7	TRBD2	TRBV11-2	TGTGCCAGCAGGCCTACTAGCGGCTCCTACGAGCAGTACTTC	CASRPTSGSYEQYF
-	13	TRBJ2-7	-	TRBV4-1	TGCGCCAGCAGCCAAAGGGACCTCTACGAGCAGTACTTC	CASSQRDLYEQYF
-	16	TRBJ2-3	TRBD2	TRBV10-1	TGCGCCAGCAGTGAGTTTGGACTAGCGGGAGGGGATACGCAGTATTTT	CASSEFGLAGGDTQYF
-	14	TRBJ2-3	-	TRBV18	TGTGCCAGCTCACCTTTGGGCCAGAAAGATACGCAGTATTTT	CASSPLGQKDTQYF
-	15	TRBJ2-7	-	TRBV5-1	TGCGCCAGCAGCTTGGAAGGGCGGACTCTCTACGAGCAGTACTTC	CASSLEGRTLYEQYF
-	14	TRBJ1-2	TRBD1	TRBV10-2	TGCGCCAGTAGAACCATGACAGGGGTGGATGGCTACACCTTC	CASRTMTGVDGYTF
-	15	TRBJ1-5	-	TRBV5-8	TGTGCCAGCAGCAGGGGAGGCCATAGCAATCAGCCCCAGCATTTT	CASSRGGHSNQPQHF
-	14	TRBJ2-1	-	TRBV10-2	TGCGCCAGCAAGGATCCGGCAGGTTACAATGAGCAGTTCTTC	CASKDPAGYNEQFF
-	23	TRBJ2-6	TRBD2	TRBV7-8	TGTGCCAGCAGCCCCGGGGGGGGACTAGCGGGAGGGTCTGGAGGTCCTGGGGCCAACGTCCTGACTTTC	CASSPGGGLAGGSGGPGANVLTF
-	12	TRBJ1-4	-	TRBV25-1	TGTGCCAGCACCTACAGGAATGAAAAACTGTTTTTT	CASTYRNEKLFF
-	16	TRBJ2-3	TRBD2	TRBV11-3	TGTGCCAGCAGCTTAGATGGCGCGGGGGGCACAGATACGCAGTATTTT	CASSLDGAGGTDTQYF
-	15	TRBJ1-1	TRBD1	TRBV2	TGTGCCAGCAGCGACATGACAGGGGGGAACACTGAAGCTTTCTTT	CASSDMTGGNTEAFF
-	14	TRBJ2-7	TRBD1	TRBV19	TGTGCCAGTAGTTGGGACAGGAGTACGTACGAGCAGTACTTC	CASSWDRSTYEQYF
-	16	TRBJ2-5	-	TRBV6-2/TRBV6-3	TGTGCCAGCAGTTACCACGGGACAAGGGTACAAGAGACCCAGTACTTC	CASSYHGTRVQETQYF
-	13	TRBJ2-1	TRBD2	TRBV6-5	TGTGCCAGCTGTCGGGGGGGAGGGGTTGAGCAGTTCTTC	CASCRGGGVEQFF
-	13	TRBJ1-1	TRBD1	TRBV6-6	TGTGCCAGCTCGGGACAGGGAAACACTGAAGCTTTCTTT	CASSGQGNTEAFF
once	13	TRBJ2-5	-	TRBV5-6	TGTGCCAGCAGCTTTGGGGGTCGGGAGACCCAGTACTTC	CASSFGGRETQYF
once	15	TRBJ2-7	-	TRBV6-5	TGTGCCAGCAGTTACGAATCGGCCACCATGAACGAGCAGTACTTC	CASSYESATMNEQYF
once	15	TRBJ2-1	-	TRBV6-5	TGTGCCAGCAGACTGGACATTCTCCCTTACAATGAGCAGTTCTTC	CASRLDILPYNEQFF
-	12	TRBJ2-5	-	TRBV3-1/TRBV3-2	TGTGCCAGCCAGGACTTCCAAGAGACCCAGTACTTC	CASQDFQETQYF
-	15	TRBJ2-7	TRBD1	TRBV6-5	TGTGCCAGCAGTTCACCGGGGACAGGGCACTACGAGCAGTACTTC	CASSSPGTGHYEQYF
-	14	TRBJ1-4	-	TRBV7-9	TGTGCCAGCAGCTTGGGGGGGTCGGTGGAAAAACTGTTTTTT	CASSLGGSVEKLFF
-	16	TRBJ1-6	TRBD1	TRBV6-5	TGTGCCAGCAGTTATAGTTGGGACAGGCGGAGTTCACCCCTCCACTTT	CASSYSWDRRSSPLHF
once	14	TRBJ1-5	-	TRBV10-2	TGCGCCAGCAGTGAAAGGAGAAGCAATCAGCCCCAGCATTTT	CASSERRSNQPQHF
-	16	TRBJ1-1	-	TRBV18	TGTGCCAGCTCACCACCGCGCGTAGGGAGGAGCACTGAAGCTTTCTTT	CASSPPRVGRSTEAFF
-	16	TRBJ1-1	-	TRBV6-5	TGTGCCAGCAGTTACTCTGGGGGGGGGATGAACACTGAAGCTTTCTTT	CASSYSGGGMNTEAFF